This T cell receptor beta chain was recovered during a study of blood T cell repertoires in COVID-19. Produced via immunoSEQ multiplex PCR; TCRdb's table is partial and in-frame only. This table holds around 100,000 clones, 70% to 90% found once. Germline-derived CDR1 and CDR2 are SGHDT and YYEEEE. The CDR3 loop spans 14 amino acids. V was pared by 2 bases and J by 0 bases, with 6 bases between. Specimen: peripheral blood. The chain employs TRBV5-6 and TRBJ1-3; tentative D call: TRBD1 (6 bases). This clonotype was sampled from a woman aged 70 to 79 who had recovered from COVID-19. CDR3 loop: CASSLQGSGNTIYF. The CDR3 bases are TGTGCCAGCAGCTTACAGGGCTCTGGAAACACCATATATTTT.